This T cell receptor (beta chain) was sequenced for a study of blood T cells in healthy people across ages. Germline loops: CDR1 SGHRS, CDR2 YFSETQ. V was shortened by 0 bases and J by 5 bases, with 14 bases between the two germline ends. The CDR3 is 15 residues long. Sample-barcoded 5' priming and a J-beta primer mix drove a second PCR of about 6 to 11 cycles. TCRdb ran MiXCR on the 5' RACE reads and lists one entry per CDR3 protein. The sample yields approximately 730,000 distinct CDR3 sequences, approximately 39% seen once. This clonotype has a handful of counts. The antigen is undetermined. Whole-study results and caveats: Roughly linearly, TCR beta diversity per million T cells fell as age increased. Diversity estimates drawn from one million T cells were deemed underestimates.

Sequenced input: blood. This rearrangement joins TRBV5-1 to TRBJ2-5; no reliable D call. The sequence was collected from an older woman in good health. The CDR3 DNA is TGCGCCAGCAGCTTGGGACTCCTTGGTACGGAGACCCAGTACTTC. This sequence encodes CASSLGLLGTETQYF.